These 25 T cell receptor beta chains came from one sample sequenced in a study of T cell responses to AZD1222 COVID-19 vaccine. Assay: immunoSEQ multiplex PCR; the TCRdb copy retains only in-frame clones and omits some. The sample shows fewer than 120,000 clones, about 90% of them seen only once. The sequenced sample was peripheral blood, obtained on day 0 of AZD1222 vaccination. The receptors were gathered from an adult in good health.

This clone has only a few counts. The V gene is TRBV5-4, the J gene TRBJ1-1; tentatively, D is TRBD1 (6 bases). This CDR3 has 16 amino acids. The germline CDR1 and CDR2 sequences are SGHNT and YYREEE (reference sequence). Trimming took off 4 bases at V and 5 bases at J, with 21 bases between the two ends. CDR3 sequence reads: CASSDALRGARTEAFF. CDR3 in DNA: TGTGCCAGCAGCGACGCTCTGCGGGGGGCCAGGACTGAAGCTTTCTTT.

This clone showed up just once. As DNA, the CDR3 is TGTGCCAGCAGCCTACTAGCGGGGACACAAGAGACCCAGTACTTC. Protein: CASSLLAGTQETQYF. The chain joins TRBV11-2 to TRBJ2-5; TRBD2 matches at 10 bases. The CDR3 sequence is 15 residues long. V lost 5 bases to trimming and J lost 2 bases; unmatched junction nucleotides: 5. The V gene's germline CDR1 is SGHAT and CDR2 FQNNGV.

V and J are TRBV28 and TRBJ1-2, with D perhaps matching TRBD1 (5 bases). The CDR3 runs to 13 residues. V was cut by 6 bases and J by 4 bases, with 12 bases left in between. Per germline, CDR1 MDHEN and CDR2 SYDVKM. For the CDR3, the DNA is TGTGCCAGCAGCCCGGCAGGGAGCTATGGCTACACCTTC. Translated: CASSPAGSYGYTF.

The chain combines TRBV5-6 with TRBJ1-1, with D perhaps matching TRBD1 (6 bases). The CDR3 contains 15 residues. CDR1 and CDR2 (germline): SGHDT, YYEEEE. V was shortened by 4 bases and J by 3 bases, with 16 bases between the two germline ends. DNA for the CDR3: TGTGCCAGCAGCCCTGGGGGGGGCTGGTACACTGAAGCTTTCTTT. Translating it yields CASSPGGGWYTEAFF.

V gene TRBV19 combines with J gene TRBJ2-7; D might be TRBD1 (6 bases). The V end was cut by 4 bases, the J end by 0 bases, with 10 bases between. The germline V gene has CDR1 LNHDA and CDR2 SQIVND (reference sequence). The CDR3 loop spans 14 amino acids. CDR3 nucleotide sequence: TGTGCCAGTAGTACTCGACAGGTCTCCTACGAGCAGTACTTC. Protein: CASSTRQVSYEQYF.

The chain joins TRBV11-2 to TRBJ2-4, with a tentative D call TRBD1 (6 bases). The germline V and J ends were trimmed by 4 bases and 12 bases, with 10 bases remaining between them. The germline V gene encodes CDR1 SGHAT and CDR2 FQNNGV. The CDR3 consists of 11 residues. The CDR3 region is CASSSEGHQYF. In DNA, the CDR3 is TGTGCCAGCAGCTCCGAGGGACATCAGTACTTC.

This sequence joins TRBV7-9 and TRBJ2-2; 7 bases line up with TRBD2. The CDR3 spans 12 residues. V shed 8 bases and J 13 bases; nucleotides not matched to a gene: 10. CDR1 is SEHNR and CDR2 is FQNEAQ in the germline V gene (reference sequence). The DNA of the CDR3 is TGTGCCAGCCGTTCGGGGAGGGACCGGCTGTTTTTT. Its translation is CASRSGRDRLFF.

The V call is TRBV7-2, the J call TRBJ1-5; no clear D gene. This CDR3 has 15 residues. In germline, CDR1 is SGHTA, CDR2 FQGNSA. Deletions cut 1 base from V and 0 bases from J, with 7 bases between. CDR3 nucleotides: TGTGCCAGCAGCTTAGTTCTTGGTAGCAATCAGCCCCAGCATTTT. Amino acid sequence: CASSLVLGSNQPQHF.

As for this clone: Other DNA sequences in this specimen translate into the identical CDR3. The chain employs TRBV28 and TRBJ1-5; a weak D match, TRBD1 (5 bases). Germline CDR1 and CDR2: MDHEN and SYDVKM. The CDR3 spans 14 residues. V lost 2 bases and J lost 2, with 7 bases in between. The CDR3 coding sequence is TGTGCCAGCAGTTTAGGGGGTGGCAATCAGCCCCAGCATTTT. Translated: CASSLGGGNQPQHF.

The chain combines TRBV5-6 with TRBJ1-4; possible D gene TRBD1, 5 bases. The CDR3 contains 13 residues. The V end was cut by 0 bases, the J end by 10 bases, with 10 bases between. Germline assignment: CDR1 SGHDT and CDR2 YYEEEE. CDR3 bases: TGTGCCAGCAGCTTGGCAGGGCTTCCAAAACTGTTTTTT. This translates into CASSLAGLPKLFF.

V is TRBV11-3 and J is TRBJ2-7, with D possibly called TRBD1 or TRBD2 (5 bases each). CDR1 is SGHNT and CDR2 is YENEEA in the germline V gene. The ends were cut back, 6 bases at V and 5 bases at J, with 23 bases in the middle. CDR3 length equals 16 residues. This CDR3 reads CASSSPPRGPGHEQYF. The CDR3 DNA follows: TGTGCCAGCAGTTCACCCCCCCGGGGCCCGGGTCACGAGCAGTACTTC.

The chain couples TRBV5-6 to TRBJ2-1, with 8 bases fitting TRBD2. The V segment lost 3 bases and the J segment 11 bases; nucleotides outside the gene matches: 1. This CDR3 is built from 11 residues. Germline-derived CDR1 and CDR2 are SGHDT and YYEEEE. CDR3 sequence: CASSSGGKQFF. The DNA for the CDR3 is TGTGCCAGCAGCTCGGGGGGGAAGCAGTTCTTC.

The genes are TRBV6-4 and TRBJ2-7; TRBD1 aligns across 12 bases. This CDR3 contains 14 residues. From germline, CDR1 is MRHNA and CDR2 SNTAGT. The ends lost 3 bases at V and 7 bases at J; junction bases unmatched: 4. CDR3 loop: CASSEGQGAEEQYF. CDR3 in DNA: TGTGCCAGCAGTGAGGGACAGGGGGCGGAAGAGCAGTACTTC.

Regarding this clone: The sample contains more than one DNA sequence encoding this CDR3. This chain joins TRBV18 and TRBJ1-2; 9 positions match TRBD1. The CDR3 is made up of 13 amino acids. V shed 6 bases, J shed 6 bases, and the junction held 5 bases outside the gene matches. Germline V lookup: CDR1 KGHSH, CDR2 LQKENI. CDR3 amino acids: CASSPDRGDGYTF. The CDR3 nucleotides are TGTGCCAGCTCCCCCGACAGGGGGGATGGCTACACCTTC. Based on the CDR3 plus reference TRBV18 and TRBJ1-2, the full variable domain is NAGVMQNPRHLVRRRGQEARLRCSPMKGHSHVYWYRQLPEEGLKFMVYLQKENIIDESGMPKERFSAEFPKEGPSILRIQQVVRGDSAAYFCASSPDRGDGYTFGSGTRLTVV.

This rearrangement joins TRBV5-1 to TRBJ1-2, with D unresolved. From germline, CDR1 is SGHRS and CDR2 YFSETQ. The CDR3 sequence is 15 residues long. V was pared by 6 bases and J by 4 bases, with 19 bases between. The CDR3 loop reads CASIRLEGSSYGYTF. The CDR3 bases are TGCGCCAGCATCCGATTGGAGGGATCGAGCTATGGCTACACCTTC.

The chain uses TRBV24-1 and TRBJ1-1; the match to TRBD1 covers 11 bases. Germline CDR1 KGHDR, CDR2 SFDVKD. CDR3 length: 13 amino acids. V lost 7 bases, J lost 6 bases, and 3 bases stayed unmatched. The CDR3 region is CATRPGQGAEAFF. CDR3 DNA: TGTGCCACCAGACCGGGACAGGGGGCTGAAGCTTTCTTT.

The chain couples TRBV18 to TRBJ1-1; D not resolved. Germline CDR1 is KGHSH and CDR2 is LQKENI. This CDR3 has 16 residues. V lost 2 bases and J 2 bases, leaving 15 bases between the germline ends. The CDR3 here is CASSPLPGNVNTEAFF. CDR3 DNA: TGTGCCAGCTCACCATTACCCGGGAACGTCAACACTGAAGCTTTCTTT.

V and J are TRBV19 and TRBJ1-3; D unresolved. CDR3 length: 15 residues. The germline V gene has CDR1 LNHDA and CDR2 SQIVND (reference sequence). The V end lost 6 bases, the J end lost 2 bases, and 14 bases lay between the germline ends. The CDR3, as DNA: TGTGCCAGTAGCATGCCGTGGCTCGCTGGAAACACCATATATTTT. It translates to CASSMPWLAGNTIYF.

Turning to this clone: One junction end does not reproduce the germline sequence, and a read error may be involved. The J gene is TRBJ2-7, the V gene TRBV3-1 (or the pseudogene TRBV3-2); D gene uncertain. Looked up from germline, CDR1 is LGHDT and CDR2 is YNNKEL (reference sequence). This CDR3 contains 12 residues. The DNA for the CDR3 is TGTGCCAGCAGCCAAGATAGGAATTTCTGGCACTTC. Translating gives CASSQDRNFWHF.

J is TRBJ1-5 and V is TRBV9; D unresolved. The V gene lost 1 base and the J gene lost 3 bases, with 8 bases spanning the gap. The CDR3 loop spans 14 amino acids. Germline V CDR1 and CDR2: SGDLS, YYNGEE. Here the CDR3 reads CASSVQRVNQPQHF. The CDR3 DNA follows: TGTGCCAGCAGCGTACAGCGAGTCAATCAGCCCCAGCATTTT.

The chain links TRBV5-4 to TRBJ1-1, with D possibly matching TRBD1 (6 bases). Germline V gene data show CDR1 as SGHNT and CDR2 as YYREEE (reference sequence). Trimming left V 0 bases short and J 0 bases short, with 9 bases between. This CDR3 is built from 15 residues. The CDR3 DNA sequence: TGTGCCAGCAGCTTGGGAGGGGACATGAACACTGAAGCTTTCTTT. Its protein product is CASSLGGDMNTEAFF.

The rearrangement uses TRBV5-1 and TRBJ1-2; TRBD1 is a possible D gene (5 bases). Germline lookup yields CDR1 SGHRS and CDR2 YFSETQ. Trimming took off 0 bases at V and 7 bases at J, with 10 bases between the two ends. This CDR3 has 13 residues. For the CDR3, the DNA is TGCGCCAGCAGCTTGGCTTCAGGGCCTGGCTACACCTTC. Amino acid sequence: CASSLASGPGYTF.

The V call is TRBV6-5, the J call TRBJ1-2; possible D gene TRBD1, 6 bases. The germline gives CDR1 MNHEY, CDR2 SVGAGI. The CDR3 sequence is 14 residues long. Trimming stripped 2 bases from V and 6 bases from J, with 13 bases between. CDR3: CASSYGSYRDGYTF. The CDR3 DNA is TGTGCCAGCAGTTACGGGTCGTACAGGGATGGCTACACCTTC.

In DNA, the CDR3 is TGTGCCAGCTCACCGTATAGCCAACCGGACGAGCAGTACTTC. Encoded protein: CASSPYSQPDEQYF. The chain uses TRBV18 and TRBJ2-7, with D unresolved. With 3 bases removed from V and 5 bases from J, the gap between germline ends came to 14 bases. The CDR3 spans 14 residues. Germline CDR1 and CDR2: KGHSH and LQKENI.

The V call is TRBV12-5, the J call TRBJ1-2; no definite D call. From germline, CDR1 is LGHNT and CDR2 FRNRAP. The CDR3 runs to 16 residues. V lost 7 bases and J lost 3, with 21 bases in between. The CDR3 bases are TGTGCTAGTGCCCCTCCGGCCTTGGCAGCCGACTATGGCTACACCTTC. Protein: CASAPPALAADYGYTF.